This T cell receptor (beta chain) was sequenced during a study of control samples from healthy donors and cancer patients. Generated by immunoSEQ multiplex PCR, the TCRdb table keeps only in-frame clones and is missing some. The table shows about 72,000 clones, with around 92% occurring only once. From germline, CDR1 is LGHDT and CDR2 YNNKEL (reference sequence). The CDR3 is 14 amino acids. Trimming stripped 3 bases from V and 3 bases from J, with 11 bases between. This clone was recorded once. The sequenced sample was blood. The clonotype comes from a woman aged 60-75 years in good health. V and J are TRBV3-1 (or the pseudogene TRBV3-2) and TRBJ2-5; tentative D call: TRBD1 (5 bases). CDR3 sequence reads: CASSHLDREETQYF. DNA for the CDR3: TGTGCCAGCAGCCACCTAGACAGAGAAGAGACCCAGTACTTC.